These 19 T cell receptor beta chains came from one sample sequenced in a study of CD8 T cells in ankylosing spondylitis. General study findings and limits: One TCR beta motif, made up of roughly eight highly homologous variants, appeared characteristic of ankylosing spondylitis blood.

In TCRdb, the 5' RACE reads were re-called with MiXCR into one record per CDR3 protein. The sample consists of fewer than 400,000 distinct CDR3 sequences, approximately 8% of them appearing once. Which antigens these TCRs recognize remains unknown. Input material: blood, either unsorted or a sorted T cell fraction (not recorded which). These receptors all stem from a male donor with ankylosing spondylitis.

The V call is TRBV2, the J call TRBJ2-5, with D perhaps being TRBD1 or TRBD2 (5 bases each). The V and J ends lost 3 bases and 5 bases respectively, with 13 bases between them. The CDR3 loop spans 14 amino acids. Germline V CDR1 and CDR2: SNHLY, FYNNEI. The CDR3 coding sequence is TGTGCCAGCAGTGAGGAGTATCGGGACGAGACCCAGTACTTC. This codes for CASSEEYRDETQYF.

This clonotype was seen more than once but under ten times. This sequence joins TRBV5-1 and TRBJ2-2; weak D call: TRBD1 (5 bases). CDR3 length: 14 residues. V was clipped by 7 bases and J by 5 bases, with 15 bases between them. CDR1 and CDR2 (germline): SGHRS, YFSETQ. Here the CDR3 reads CASGATDWTGELFF. The DNA of the CDR3 is TGCGCCAGCGGCGCGACAGATTGGACCGGGGAGCTGTTTTTT.

This clonotype was counted many times. The CDR3 protein is CASTAAESIIEAFF. In DNA form, the CDR3 reads TGTGCCAGCACCGCCGCCGAGTCAATAATTGAAGCTTTCTTT. V gene TRBV12-3 or TRBV12-4 combines with J gene TRBJ1-1; D call uncertain. The CDR3 runs 14 residues. V dropped 7 bases and J dropped 7 bases, with 19 bases sitting between them.

This clonotype was seen at least ten times. The CDR3 spells CAISEPSGQGGTGELFF. The CDR3 region has the DNA TGTGCCATCAGTGAGCCATCAGGACAGGGGGGAACCGGGGAGCTGTTTTTT. V usage is TRBV10-3 and J usage is TRBJ2-2, with 10 bases lining up with TRBD1. CDR1 is ENHRY and CDR2 is SYGVKD in the germline V gene. The CDR3 is 17 amino acids. The J segment lost 5 bases and the V segment lost 2 bases, leaving 8 bases of the junction unmatched.

This clonotype has just a few counts. The chain recombines TRBV7-3 with TRBJ2-5, with D perhaps TRBD2 (5 bases). V lost 6 bases, J lost 5 bases, and 13 bases lay in between. In germline, CDR1 is SGHTA, CDR2 FQGTGA. This CDR3 is 13 amino acids long. The CDR3, as DNA: TGTGCCAGCAGAGAAACGCCGGGGGAGACCCAGTACTTC. Translation gives CASRETPGETQYF.

This clonotype was observed a handful of times. The chain carries TRBV2 and TRBJ2-7; D gene unclear. Per germline, CDR1 SNHLY and CDR2 FYNNEI. The CDR3 loop spans 15 amino acids. V lost 1 base and J 3 bases, leaving 13 bases between the germline ends. DNA for the CDR3: TGTGCCAGCAGTGAAGATCTGGGTCAGTACTACGAGCAGTACTTC. Its protein is CASSEDLGQYYEQYF.

The chain recombines TRBV20-1 with TRBJ1-5; D unresolved. V was shortened by 5 bases and J by 6 bases, with 11 bases between the two germline ends. Germline V CDR1 and CDR2: DFQATT, SNEGSKA (reference sequence). CDR3 length: 12 residues. The CDR3 loop is CSARGAGQPQHF. The DNA of the CDR3 is TGCAGTGCTCGTGGCGCGGGTCAGCCCCAGCATTTT.

This clonotype was seen repeatedly, ten times or more. V and J are TRBV27 and TRBJ2-3; D might be TRBD1 (5 bases). The V end was cut by 7 bases, the J end by 2 bases, with 13 bases between. The CDR3 length is 14 residues. Germline values: CDR1 MNHEY, CDR2 SMNVEV (reference sequence). The CDR3 DNA sequence: TGTGCCAGCAACCCTCAGGGTCTCACAGATACGCAGTATTTT. Translated, it gives CASNPQGLTDTQYF.

CDR3 in DNA: TGTGCCAGCAGCGTCGACAGCGACAATGAGCAGTTCTTC. This codes for CASSVDSDNEQFF. The rearrangement links TRBV9 to TRBJ2-1; D perhaps matches TRBD1 (5 bases). CDR3 size: 13 residues. CDR1 and CDR2 (germline): SGDLS, YYNGEE. Deletions cut 2 bases from V and 5 bases from J, with 8 bases between.

The V gene is TRBV7-9, the J gene TRBJ1-5; no clear D gene. Looked up from germline, CDR1 is SEHNR and CDR2 is FQNEAQ (reference sequence). The CDR3 has 15 amino acids. Trimming removed 2 bases at V and 1 base at J, with 9 bases between. The CDR3 loop reads CASSLHSNSNQPQHF. The CDR3 DNA reads as TGTGCCAGCAGCTTACACAGTAACAGCAATCAGCCCCAGCATTTT.

The genes are TRBV9 and TRBJ2-7, with 10 bases identical to TRBD1. Germline V gene data show CDR1 as SGDLS and CDR2 as YYNGEE. The CDR3 spans 15 residues. V was clipped by 0 bases and J by 6 bases; unmatched bases: 6. The CDR3 DNA follows: TGTGCCAGCAGCGTAGGATGGGGACAGGGGTTCGAGCAGTACTTC. Protein: CASSVGWGQGFEQYF. The whole variable domain, filled in from reference TRBV9 and TRBJ2-7, reads DSGVTQTPKHLITATGQRVTLRCSPRSGDLSVYWYQQSLDQGLQFLIQYYNGEERAKGNILERFSAQQFPDLHSELNLSSLELGDSALYFCASSVGWGQGFEQYFGPGTRLTVT.

This clonotype has a handful of counts. CDR3 nucleotide sequence: TGTGCCATCAGGATTACAGGGGGGGACACCGGGGAGCTGTTTTTT. Translated: CAIRITGGDTGELFF. The V call is TRBV10-3, the J call TRBJ2-2; tentatively, D is TRBD1 (8 bases). There are 15 residues in the CDR3. Germline loops: CDR1 ENHRY, CDR2 SYGVKD. V lost 6 bases and J 3 bases, leaving 14 bases between the germline ends.

For the CDR3, the DNA is TGTGCCAGCAGCTTAAGGATGAGTCGCCAAGAGACCCAGTACTTC. It translates to CASSLRMSRQETQYF. The chain joins TRBV11-1 to TRBJ2-5; D gene ambiguous. Trimming stripped 2 bases from V and 1 base from J, with 11 bases between. The CDR3 length is 15 residues. CDR1 SGHAT and CDR2 FQDESV come from the germline V gene (reference sequence).

This clonotype came up a few times. The chain has TRBV10-3 and TRBJ2-1; 13 bases map to TRBD2. The CDR3 contains 15 residues. The junction had 6 bases not matched to a gene; V was cut back by 8 bases and J by 5 bases. Germline loops: CDR1 ENHRY, CDR2 SYGVKD. In nucleotides, the CDR3 is TGTGCCATCGGACTAGCGGGAGACCTAAACAATGAGCAGTTCTTC. Residues: CAIGLAGDLNNEQFF.

The chain has TRBV7-3 and TRBJ2-1; D could derive from TRBD1 or TRBD2 (5 bases each). Germline-derived CDR1 and CDR2 are SGHTA and FQGTGA. The CDR3 is made up of 17 amino acids. V was cut by 1 base and J by 3 bases, with 16 bases left in between. CDR3 region: CASSLRALRGNYNEQFF. CDR3 DNA: TGTGCCAGCAGCTTAAGGGCGTTGAGGGGAAACTACAATGAGCAGTTCTTC. Full variable domain (rest looked up from reference TRBV7-3 and TRBJ2-1): GAGVSQTPSNKVTEKGKYVELRCDPISGHTALYWYRQSLGQGPEFLIYFQGTGAADDSGLPNDRFFAVRPEGSVSTLKIQRTERGDSAVYLCASSLRALRGNYNEQFFGPGTRLTVL.

This clonotype came up a few times. J is TRBJ2-7 and V is TRBV28, with D perhaps TRBD1 or TRBD2 (5 bases each). There are 13 residues in the CDR3. V lost 4 bases and J lost 2, with 9 bases in between. Germline values: CDR1 MDHEN, CDR2 SYDVKM. The DNA for the CDR3 is TGTGCCAGCAGTTACCTGGGGGCCTACGAGCAGTACTTC. Its translation is CASSYLGAYEQYF.

In its sample, this clonotype was seen a few times. This chain joins TRBV12-3 or TRBV12-4 and TRBJ1-1; perhaps TRBD1 as D (6 bases). The CDR3 contains 16 residues. Trimming stripped 3 bases from V and 1 base from J, with 15 bases between. In nucleotides, the CDR3 is TGTGCCAGCAGTTTGGGGCAGGGGAGGGGGAACACTGAAGCTTTCTTT. Its translation is CASSLGQGRGNTEAFF.

In this sample, this clonotype turned up many times. This chain joins TRBV28 and TRBJ1-2; TRBD1 matches at 8 bases. Germline V gene sequence: CDR1 MDHEN, CDR2 SYDVKM. With 5 bases clipped from V and 3 bases from J, the junction kept 8 bases outside the gene matches. This CDR3 comprises 15 residues. The CDR3 DNA sequence: TGTGCCAGCAGTCGTCCGGCGACAGGGGACTATGGCTACACCTTC. Residues: CASSRPATGDYGYTF.

This clonotype appeared many times. The V and J genes are TRBV5-1 and TRBJ2-5, with D uncertain. V gave up 0 bases and J gave up 5 bases, with 14 bases separating them. CDR3 length: 15 residues. CDR1 and CDR2 (germline): SGHRS, YFSETQ. The CDR3 spells CASSLAPTAWETQYF. CDR3 nucleotide sequence: TGCGCCAGCAGCTTGGCCCCCACAGCATGGGAGACCCAGTACTTC.